This T cell receptor beta chain was documented in a study of cytotoxic CD8 clonotypes in ibrutinib-treated CLL. As for the study in general: IGHV unmutated 17 to 18; relapsed/refractory about 10; treatment-naive under 16. Study-wide results and limits: Clonotypes that were public were uncommon, and they contracted or stayed stable on treatment. Clonality was higher at ibrutinib response and returned toward baseline at progression.

Of note for this clone: Its target is not known.

Only in-frame clones appear in the TCRdb table, and some are missing; sequencing was by immunoSEQ multiplex PCR. The sample has a few hundred thousand clones; approximately 67% are singletons. This material consisted of PBMCs, taken after 36 months of ibrutinib treatment. The clonotype was recovered from a human donor with chronic lymphocytic leukemia.

CDR3 nucleotide sequence: TGTGCCAGCAGTGAGGGGGGAGGCCGCTACGAGCAGTACTTC. This gives the protein CASSEGGGRYEQYF. The rearrangement uses TRBV2 and TRBJ2-7, with a possible D match to TRBD2 (6 bases). The ends were cut back, 3 bases at V and 3 bases at J, with 12 bases in the middle. Germline lookup yields CDR1 SNHLY and CDR2 FYNNEI. This CDR3 is built from 14 residues.